Reported below is one TCR beta chain. Genomic DNA of each subset was evenly split across several immunoSEQ plates. Method: immunoSEQ multiplex PCR; TCRdb's copy keeps in-frame clones and lacks some. The sample includes 2.3 million or so clones, approximately 93% seen only once; the top ten take roughly 0.36%. This specimen comes from a study of shared clonotypes between healthy human individuals. Study-wide context: Two women and a few men aged 18 to 49 served as donors.

A split of CD4+ cells into CD45RA+ naive and CD45RA-negative memory subsets was performed. The sequenced sample consisted of naive CD4+ T cells from PBMCs. The subset is: CD45RA+ positively selected. This TCR came from a man between 18 and 29 years old in good health. Some clones in this sample may be carry-over from other donors' samples.

CDR3 DNA sequence: TGCGCCAGCGGACTCGGGGGGGATCTTCTAGGCGAGCAGTACTTC. Translating gives CASGLGGDLLGEQYF. This chain uses TRBV4-3 with TRBJ2-7; the match to TRBD2 covers 8 bases. After removal of 8 bases from V and 6 bases from J, the junction contained 15 bases not matched to a gene. This CDR3 is 15 amino acids long. CDR1 and CDR2 (germline): LGHNA, YSLEER.